A selection of T cell receptor beta chains follows, all from one sample in a study of technical replicates of blood from four donors. The protocol was immunoSEQ multiplex PCR, while the TCRdb copy is restricted to in-frame clones and leaves out a portion. The sample comprises 95,000 to 100,000 clones, approximately 96% of which are singletons, and approximately 0.2% rests with the top ten. The material sequenced was T cells isolated from PBMCs. All receptors come from a human donor in good health. Each CDR3 is given with its conserved first and last residue. Each record gives: D gene, V gene, clone size, J gene, CDR3 protein, CDR3 DNA. The D gene is left open where the match is weak. Clone sizes are given selectively: once, few, many, or a class where the clone is expanded.

D: NA; V: TRBV5-1; size: few; J: TRBJ2-2; CDR3: CASSLGQNTGELFF; DNA: TGCGCCAGCAGCTTGGGACAGAACACCGGGGAGCTGTTTTTT
D: TRBD1; V: TRBV4-1; size: NA; J: TRBJ2-3; CDR3: CASRRPGQGVPDTQYF; DNA: TGCGCCAGCAGACGGCCGGGACAGGGGGTTCCAGATACGCAGTATTTT
D: TRBD2; V: TRBV11-2; size: once; J: TRBJ2-5; CDR3: CASSLTSGGGETQYF; DNA: TGTGCCAGCAGCTTAACTAGCGGGGGGGGAGAGACCCAGTACTTC
D: NA; V: TRBV28; size: NA; J: TRBJ2-4; CDR3: CASSDGQSLAKNIQYF; DNA: TGTGCCAGCAGCGACGGACAATCCCTAGCCAAAAACATTCAGTACTTC
D: NA; V: TRBV7-3; size: NA; J: TRBJ2-1; CDR3: CASSFSLNEQFF; DNA: TGTGCCAGCAGCTTCTCTTTAAATGAGCAGTTCTTC
D: TRBD1; V: TRBV18; size: once; J: TRBJ2-5; CDR3: CASSPPRTGEGTQYF; DNA: TGTGCCAGCTCACCACCGAGAACAGGGGAAGGGACCCAGTACTTC
D: TRBD1; V: TRBV6-1; size: NA; J: TRBJ1-4; CDR3: CASSVDRGRGANEKLFF; DNA: TGTGCCAGCAGTGTAGACAGGGGGCGGGGAGCTAATGAAAAACTGTTTTTT
D: NA; V: TRBV7-9; size: NA; J: TRBJ1-6; CDR3: CASSPYEDSPLHF; DNA: TGTGCCAGCAGCCCCTACGAGGATTCACCCCTCCACTTT
D: NA; V: TRBV5-1; size: NA; J: TRBJ2-5; CDR3: CASSILYQETQYF; DNA: TGCGCCAGCAGCATTCTGTATCAAGAGACCCAGTACTTC
D: NA; V: TRBV11-3; size: NA; J: TRBJ2-7; CDR3: CASSLHTAGYEQYF; DNA: TGTGCCAGCAGCTTGCACACCGCGGGCTACGAGCAGTACTTC
D: NA; V: TRBV7-8; size: NA; J: TRBJ1-5; CDR3: CASSFRFSNQPQHF; DNA: TGTGCCAGCAGCTTTCGGTTTAGCAATCAGCCCCAGCATTTT
D: NA; V: TRBV5-1; size: NA; J: TRBJ1-1; CDR3: CASSHDRRNTEAFF; DNA: TGCGCCAGCAGCCATGACAGGAGAAACACTGAAGCTTTCTTT
D: NA; V: TRBV19; size: NA; J: TRBJ2-1; CDR3: CASSIQGGLYNEQFF; DNA: TGTGCCAGTAGTATTCAGGGTGGGCTATACAATGAGCAGTTCTTC
D: TRBD1; V: TRBV18; size: NA; J: TRBJ1-1; CDR3: CASSPPGQNREAFF; DNA: TGTGCCAGCTCACCACCGGGACAGAATCGTGAAGCTTTCTTT
D: NA; V: TRBV19; size: NA; J: TRBJ1-2; CDR3: CASSKGWGGDYGYTF; DNA: TGTGCCAGCAGTAAGGGGTGGGGGGGCGACTATGGCTACACCTTC
D: NA; V: TRBV23-1; size: NA; J: TRBJ1-4; CDR3: CASNQTGTNEKLFF; DNA: TGCGCCAGCAACCAGACAGGCACCAATGAAAAACTGTTTTTT
D: NA; V: TRBV19; size: NA; J: TRBJ2-7; CDR3: CASSPRVSYEQYF; DNA: TGTGCCAGTAGTCCGAGGGTCTCCTACGAGCAGTACTTC
D: NA; V: TRBV6-1; size: NA; J: TRBJ2-3; CDR3: CASSRQGDTQYF; DNA: TGTGCCAGCAGTCGTCAGGGCGATACGCAGTATTTT
D: NA; V: TRBV2; size: NA; J: TRBJ2-1; CDR3: CARGTWNEQFF; DNA: TGTGCCCGCGGGACTTGGAATGAGCAGTTCTTC
D: NA; V: TRBV20-1; size: NA; J: TRBJ2-7; CDR3: CSARQGGEQYF; DNA: TGCAGTGCTAGGCAGGGGGGCGAGCAGTACTTC
D: TRBD1; V: TRBV7-2; size: NA; J: TRBJ2-2; CDR3: CASSSITRDRRNTGELFF; DNA: TGTGCCAGCAGCTCAATCACTCGGGACAGGAGGAACACCGGGGAGCTGTTTTTT
D: NA; V: TRBV23-1; size: NA; J: TRBJ1-4; CDR3: CASSQTSRSNEKLFF; DNA: TGCGCCAGCAGTCAAACATCCAGGTCTAATGAAAAACTGTTTTTT
D: NA; V: TRBV4-1; size: NA; J: TRBJ2-7; CDR3: CASSQGPRGGYEQYF; DNA: TGCGCCAGCAGCCAGGGACCTAGGGGGGGCTACGAGCAGTACTTC
D: TRBD2; V: TRBV5-1; size: once; J: TRBJ2-3; CDR3: CASSLRLAGSTDTQYF; DNA: TGCGCCAGCAGCCTCCGACTAGCGGGAAGCACAGATACGCAGTATTTT
D: TRBD1; V: TRBV9; size: once; J: TRBJ1-2; CDR3: CASSVVGTGTGYTF; DNA: TGTGCCAGCAGCGTAGTGGGGACAGGCACTGGCTACACCTTC
D: TRBD2; V: TRBV9; size: NA; J: TRBJ2-1; CDR3: CASRIRGLVSYNEQFF; DNA: TGTGCCAGCAGAATTCGGGGACTAGTCTCCTACAATGAGCAGTTCTTC
D: NA; V: TRBV7-9; size: NA; J: TRBJ1-5; CDR3: CASSLIGQGGNQPQHF; DNA: TGTGCCAGCAGCTTAATCGGCCAGGGAGGGAATCAGCCCCAGCATTTT
D: NA; V: TRBV27; size: once; J: TRBJ2-3; CDR3: CASSSYPPRVAANTDTQYF; DNA: TGTGCCAGCAGTTCGTATCCCCCCAGGGTAGCGGCTAACACAGATACGCAGTATTTT
D: TRBD1; V: TRBV7-6; size: NA; J: TRBJ2-1; CDR3: CASSSSGTGDNEQFF; DNA: TGTGCCAGCAGCTCCTCCGGGACAGGGGACAATGAGCAGTTCTTC
D: TRBD2; V: TRBV10-3; size: NA; J: TRBJ2-7; CDR3: CAISEGGPGLALVVDEQYF; DNA: TGTGCCATCAGTGAAGGGGGTCCGGGACTAGCGTTAGTGGTCGACGAGCAGTACTTC
D: TRBD2; V: TRBV28; size: NA; J: TRBJ2-2; CDR3: CASSPRRVAGSRGELFF; DNA: TGTGCCAGCAGTCCCAGGAGAGTAGCGGGGTCCCGCGGGGAGCTGTTTTTT
D: TRBD1; V: TRBV28; size: NA; J: TRBJ1-1; CDR3: CASSSPGQVENTEAFF; DNA: TGTGCCAGCAGTTCACCGGGACAGGTAGAGAACACTGAAGCTTTCTTT
D: NA; V: TRBV6-1; size: NA; J: TRBJ2-7; CDR3: CASRGDIRHEQYF; DNA: TGTGCCAGCAGGGGGGACATCAGGCACGAGCAGTACTTC
D: TRBD1; V: TRBV19; size: NA; J: TRBJ2-7; CDR3: CASSPTDRTGENEQYF; DNA: TGTGCCAGTAGCCCGACTGACCGGACAGGAGAAAACGAGCAGTACTTC
D: TRBD1; V: TRBV29-1; size: NA; J: TRBJ2-5; CDR3: CSVENQGEKTQYF; DNA: TGCAGCGTTGAAAATCAGGGGGAAAAGACCCAGTACTTC
D: TRBD2; V: TRBV18; size: NA; J: TRBJ2-1; CDR3: CASSPLTSGSGNEQFF; DNA: TGTGCCAGCTCACCCCTGACTAGCGGGAGTGGGAATGAGCAGTTCTTC
D: TRBD1; V: TRBV27; size: few; J: TRBJ2-3; CDR3: CASSRTGPDTQYF; DNA: TGTGCCAGCAGCCGGACAGGACCAGATACGCAGTATTTT
D: TRBD1; V: TRBV7-6; size: NA; J: TRBJ2-2; CDR3: CASSSGQGIGELFF; DNA: TGTGCCAGCAGCTCGGGACAGGGCATCGGGGAGCTGTTTTTT
D: NA; V: TRBV19; size: NA; J: TRBJ1-4; CDR3: CASSMGLEKLFF; DNA: TGTGCCAGTAGTATGGGGCTTGAAAAACTGTTTTTT
D: TRBD2; V: TRBV19; size: NA; J: TRBJ2-1; CDR3: CASRPGLAGFDEQFF; DNA: TGTGCCAGTAGACCTGGACTAGCGGGATTCGATGAGCAGTTCTTC
D: TRBD2; V: TRBV4-1; size: NA; J: TRBJ2-4; CDR3: CASSPRAGEAKNIQYF; DNA: TGCGCCAGCAGCCCTAGAGCGGGAGAGGCCAAAAACATTCAGTACTTC
D: NA; V: TRBV28; size: NA; J: TRBJ1-4; CDR3: CASTLSLRRRQEANEKLFF; DNA: TGTGCCAGCACCCTAAGTTTAAGAAGACGCCAGGAGGCTAATGAAAAACTGTTTTTT
D: TRBD1; V: TRBV7-2; size: NA; J: TRBJ2-3; CDR3: CASKNTGQGRDTQYF; DNA: TGTGCCAGCAAAAACACAGGACAGGGGAGGGATACGCAGTATTTT
D: NA; V: TRBV4-1; size: once; J: TRBJ2-5; CDR3: CASSPRSPLVGGQETQYF; DNA: TGCGCCAGCAGCCCCAGGAGTCCCTTGGTGGGAGGACAAGAGACCCAGTACTTC
D: TRBD1; V: TRBV6-5; size: NA; J: TRBJ1-4; CDR3: CASRPTGNEKLFF; DNA: TGTGCCAGCAGGCCGACAGGGAATGAAAAACTGTTTTTT
D: TRBD1; V: TRBV6-1; size: NA; J: TRBJ1-2; CDR3: CASSLRTGAAGGYTF; DNA: TGTGCCAGCAGTCTCCGGACAGGGGCGGCGGGAGGCTACACCTTC
D: NA; V: TRBV4-1; size: NA; J: TRBJ1-4; CDR3: CASSQGGGGKLFF; DNA: TGCGCCAGCAGCCAAGGGGGAGGGGGAAAACTGTTTTTT
D: NA; V: TRBV25-1; size: NA; J: TRBJ1-4; CDR3: CASSDSRGLSEKLFF; DNA: TGTGCCAGCAGTGATTCGAGGGGACTTTCTGAAAAACTGTTTTTT
D: TRBD1; V: TRBV4-1; size: NA; J: TRBJ2-6; CDR3: CASSQEEGAGANVLTF; DNA: TGCGCCAGCAGCCAAGAAGAGGGGGCCGGGGCCAACGTCCTGACTTTC
D: NA; V: TRBV6-5; size: NA; J: TRBJ1-1; CDR3: CASRTWGDTEAFF; DNA: TGTGCCAGCAGGACGTGGGGGGACACTGAAGCTTTCTTT